This TCR beta chain comes out of a study of blood T cell repertoires in COVID-19. Whole-study context: Specimens from acute and convalescent COVID-19 originated in the United States, Italy and Spain. PBMCs, B-cell-depleted T cells, or T cells provided the cDNA or gDNA that made up the material.

Notes on this clone: The sample carries other DNA sequences with the same CDR3.

Germline V gene lookup returns CDR1 MNHNS and CDR2 SASEGT. Trimming took 1 base from V and 4 from J; bases not matched to a gene: 4. The CDR3 sequence is 15 residues long. As handled by the study authors: Amplification from reference gene primers served as the basis for estimated nucleated cell counts. Produced via immunoSEQ multiplex PCR; TCRdb's table is partial and in-frame only. That table supplies the V and J calls and clone size; D and trimming were determined from the DNA. The sample has roughly 330,000 clones; approximately 88% are singletons. The rearrangement joins TRBV6-1 to TRBJ1-5; 7 bases are shared with TRBD1. The TCR sequence derives from a man aged 18 to 35 who had recovered from COVID-19. The sample taken for sequencing was peripheral blood. Written as DNA, the CDR3 is TGTGCCAGCAGTGAAGTCGACAGGGCTAATCAGCCCCAGCATTTT. Its protein product is CASSEVDRANQPQHF.